A selection of T cell receptor beta chains follows, all from one sample in a study of regulatory T cells in long-lasting Graves disease. One entry per CDR3 protein results from TCRdb running MiXCR on the multiplex PCR reads. This sample has around 500,000 distinct CDR3 sequences, with around 12% found just once. These records were also assigned to another study, of T cells in Graves' hyperthyroidism and ophthalmopathy.

The source material was peripheral blood mononuclear cells (PBMCs), sampled at new diagnosis, from a patient treated with antithyroid drugs. The receptors were sampled from a woman in her thirties with Graves disease. CDR3s include the opening cysteine and the closing phenylalanine or tryptophan. Each record gives: clone size, D gene, V gene, J gene, CDR3 DNA, CDR3 protein. A D gene is named only where the DNA matches it firmly. Only some rows state a clone size, as once, few, many or a class for expanded clones.

many,NA,TRBV6-1,TRBJ1-1,TGTGCCAGCAGTATCCCGGGGGTTGGAGGGGCTTTCTTT,CASSIPGVGGAFF
few,NA,TRBV7-9,TRBJ2-7,TGTGCCAGCAGTACCGAGGACAGCTCCTACGAGCAGTACTTC,CASSTEDSSYEQYF
many,NA,TRBV28,TRBJ2-2,TGTGCCAGCGCCCTCCCCAGGCCGGGGGCAAAGGCACAGCGGTACACCGGGGAGCTGTTTTTT,CASALPRPGAKAQRYTGELFF
many,TRBD1,TRBV15,TRBJ1-2,TGTGCCACCAGCAGTGAGATTTCACGGACAGGCGACTATGGCTACACCTTC,CATSSEISRTGDYGYTF
many,TRBD1,TRBV2,TRBJ1-2,TGTGCCAGCAGTAGACAGGGGGCGCAGGGATATGGCTACACCTTC,CASSRQGAQGYGYTF
few,TRBD1,TRBV18,TRBJ2-2,TGTGCCAGCTCATCGGGACAGGGAGACACCGGGGAGCTGTTTTTT,CASSSGQGDTGELFF
NA,NA,TRBV20-1,TRBJ2-1,TGCAGTGCTAGAGGAGGACTTGGGAATATGCGGCGGGTTTACAATGAGCAGTTCTTC,CSARGGLGNMRRVYNEQFF
many,NA,TRBV9,TRBJ2-1,TGTGCCAGCAGCGCACACAATGAGCAGTTCTTC,CASSAHNEQFF
many,TRBD1,TRBV12-3/TRBV12-4,TRBJ2-2,TGTGCCAGCAGTTTCGGGACAGGGAACACCGGGGAGCTGTTTTTT,CASSFGTGNTGELFF
many,NA,TRBV2,TRBJ2-6,TGTGCCAGCAGTCCATTCACCTACTCAGTAGGTGGGACTGGGGCCAACGTCCTGACTTTC,CASSPFTYSVGGTGANVLTF
many,TRBD2,TRBV7-9,TRBJ2-2,TGTGCCAGCAGCTCCCGTCCCCCGACTAGCGGGAGGGCCGGCGGGGAGCTGTTTTTT,CASSSRPPTSGRAGGELFF
many,NA,TRBV20-1,TRBJ1-2,TGCAGTGCTAGGCCGGGCTACACCTTC,CSARPGYTF
few,NA,TRBV3-1,TRBJ1-5,TGTGCCAGCAGCCAAAGCCCGGATCAGCCCCAGCATTTT,CASSQSPDQPQHF
many,NA,TRBV15,TRBJ1-1,TGTGCCACCAGCAGAGATGTGGGGGACACTGAAGCTTTCTTT,CATSRDVGDTEAFF
once,TRBD1,TRBV6-2/TRBV6-3,TRBJ2-7,TGTGCCAGCAGTTTCATCGGGACAGGGGGCTTGTACGAGCAGTACTTC,CASSFIGTGGLYEQYF
many,NA,TRBV11-2,TRBJ2-7,TGTGCCAGCAGCTTAGTTGGCGAGCAGTACTTC,CASSLVGEQYF
many,TRBD2,TRBV7-9,TRBJ2-3,TGTGCCAGCAGCTTAATCGGGGGAGGGAATACGCAGTATTTT,CASSLIGGGNTQYF
many,NA,TRBV30,TRBJ2-1,TGTGCCTGGAGTTCCGGCAGTCACGGGAATGAGCAGTTCTTC,CAWSSGSHGNEQFF
few,NA,TRBV27,TRBJ2-7,TGTGCCAGCAGTTTATCGGAGAGCTCCTACGAGCAGTACTTC,CASSLSESSYEQYF
many,NA,TRBV19,TRBJ2-7,TGTGCCAGTAGTATCTCGGGACTGCAGACCGAGCAGTACTTC,CASSISGLQTEQYF
many,NA,TRBV27,TRBJ1-2,TGTGCCAGCAGTTTAAATCACCCGCCCAGCCTATATGGCTACACCTTC,CASSLNHPPSLYGYTF
many,NA,TRBV12-3/TRBV12-4,TRBJ1-1,TGTGCCAGCAACACACCAAGGCGGGCGGCCCTGAACACTGAAGCTTTCTTT,CASNTPRRAALNTEAFF
many,NA,TRBV20-1,TRBJ1-2,TGCAGTGCTAGGGGGTCCTATGGCTACACCTTC,CSARGSYGYTF
many,NA,TRBV6-1,TRBJ1-6,TGTGCCAGCAGACCACAGGGTTCGAATAATTCACCCCTCCACTTT,CASRPQGSNNSPLHF
many,TRBD1,TRBV24-1,TRBJ2-5,TGTGCCACCAGCCCGGGACAGGGGGGCCAAGAGACCCAGTACTTC,CATSPGQGGQETQYF
many,TRBD1,TRBV12-3/TRBV12-4,TRBJ2-3,TGTGCCAGCAGAACGGGACAGGGGTCAGATACGCAGTATTTT,CASRTGQGSDTQYF
many,NA,TRBV18,TRBJ1-1,TGTGCCAGCTCCCAATCGGGGTTGCCGATGAACACTGAAGCTTTCTTT,CASSQSGLPMNTEAFF
many,NA,TRBV11-3,TRBJ2-3,TGTGCCAGCAGCTTCAGGGAGGGGGCCACAGATACGCAGTATTTT,CASSFREGATDTQYF
many,NA,TRBV29-1,TRBJ2-5,TGCAGCGTTGAACCGGGGCTAGAGACCCAGTACTTC,CSVEPGLETQYF
NA,NA,TRBV5-1,TRBJ1-2,TGCGCCAGCAGCGTGGGGCCAGGCGGCTATGGCTACACCTTC,CASSVGPGGYGYTF
many,TRBD2,TRBV6-1,TRBJ2-7,TGTGCCAGCACCTTCGGACTAGCGGGGGACGAGCAGTACTTC,CASTFGLAGDEQYF
few,NA,TRBV6-2/TRBV6-3,TRBJ2-1,TGTGCCAGCAGTTCACAGGGATCTGGGGTGGGTGAGCAGTTCTTC,CASSSQGSGVGEQFF
many,NA,TRBV20-1,TRBJ2-3,TGCAGTGCTAGAGGAAGTGGCACAGATACGCAGTATTTT,CSARGSGTDTQYF
many,NA,TRBV29-1,TRBJ2-3,TGCAGCGTTGAACCGCAACGGAGATCTAGCACAGATACGCAGTATTTT,CSVEPQRRSSTDTQYF
many,TRBD1,TRBV7-2,TRBJ1-2,TGTGCCAGCAGCTTGTCAGGGGGCGCCTATGGCTACACCTTC,CASSLSGGAYGYTF
many,NA,TRBV5-6,TRBJ1-5,TGTGCCAGCAGCCCCACGGGGTATAATCAGCCCCAGCATTTT,CASSPTGYNQPQHF
NA,NA,TRBV24-1,TRBJ1-2,TGTGCCACCAGTGAGCCGGACAGCTACTATGGCTACACCTTC,CATSEPDSYYGYTF
many,NA,TRBV7-9,TRBJ1-4,TGTGCCAGCAGCTACAGCCCGGGAGGTGAAAAACTGTTTTTT,CASSYSPGGEKLFF
few,NA,TRBV28,TRBJ2-3,TGTGCCAGCAGTTTTTTGTCACTATTTAGCACAGATACGCAGTATTTT,CASSFLSLFSTDTQYF
many,TRBD2,TRBV7-2,TRBJ2-2,TGTGCCAGCAGCTTAACGGGAGGTATCACCGGGGAGCTGTTTTTT,CASSLTGGITGELFF
many,NA,TRBV9,TRBJ2-4,TGTGCCAGCAGCGTAGGACAGATGAAAAACATTCAGTACTTC,CASSVGQMKNIQYF
NA,TRBD1,TRBV5-5,TRBJ2-7,TGTGCCAGCAGCTTTAGGACAGGGGGGACCTACGAGCAGTACTTC,CASSFRTGGTYEQYF
many,NA,TRBV30,TRBJ1-5,TGTGCCTGGAGCGTTCAGCCCAATCAGCCCCAGCATTTT,CAWSVQPNQPQHF
many,NA,TRBV6-1,TRBJ2-2,TGTGCCAGCAGTGCCGCCAGTGACACCGGGGAGCTGTTTTTT,CASSAASDTGELFF
many,NA,TRBV20-1,TRBJ1-1,TGCAGTGCTAGAAGGAGAGGGGGACGTACTGAAGCTTTCTTT,CSARRRGGRTEAFF
NA,NA,TRBV2,TRBJ1-2,TGTGCCAGCAGTCAAGAAGGGATAAACTATGGCTACACCTTC,CASSQEGINYGYTF
NA,NA,TRBV19,TRBJ2-5,TGTGCCAGTAAGGCGGGCCCCAGGGAGACCCAGTACTTC,CASKAGPRETQYF
few,TRBD2,TRBV20-1,TRBJ2-1,TGCAGTGCTAGGGCTAGCGGGAGGGCCTCGAATGAGCAGCTCTTC,CSARASGRASNEQLF
NA,NA,TRBV6-1,TRBJ1-5,TGTGCCAGCATAGTCGGGGGCCGGAATCAGCCCCAGCATTTT,CASIVGGRNQPQHF
many,TRBD2,TRBV27,TRBJ2-7,TGTGCCAGCAGTTTCAAACTAGCGGGAGTATTCGAGCAGTACTTC,CASSFKLAGVFEQYF
NA,NA,TRBV6-1,TRBJ1-3,TGTGCCAGCACACTATTATCTGGAAACACCATATATTTT,CASTLLSGNTIYF